What follows are 26 T cell receptor beta chains derived from one specimen sequenced in a study of lymphopenia after photon versus proton radiotherapy. The method was immunoSEQ multiplex PCR; TCRdb's version includes in-frame clones alone and lacks a portion of them. There are about 160,000 clones in the sample; about 88% occur only once, and about 4.3% lies in the top ten. The input for sequencing was peripheral blood, taken from a patient treated with photon-based radiotherapy. The receptors were sampled from a man aged 45-65 years with gastric cancer.

This clone was picked up one time. The rearrangement links TRBV4-1 to TRBJ1-1, with TRBD1 as a possible D gene (6 bases). The CDR3 extends over 16 amino acids. Germline V gene lookup returns CDR1 MGHRA and CDR2 YSYEKL. Trimming removed 1 base at V and 5 bases at J, with 17 bases between. In DNA form, the CDR3 reads TGCGCCAGCAGCCAAGGGTTCTTACAGGGACGAACTGAAGCTTTCTTT. It codes for CASSQGFLQGRTEAFF.

CDR3 in amino acids: CASSRRGEAFF. The CDR3 DNA follows: TGTGCCAGCTCACGACGGGGGGAGGCTTTCTTT. The V and J genes are TRBV18 and TRBJ1-1, with D perhaps matching TRBD1 (5 bases). The CDR3 covers 11 residues. Germline values: CDR1 KGHSH, CDR2 LQKENI. The V end was cut by 4 bases, the J end by 11 bases, with 11 bases between.

V is TRBV7-2 and J is TRBJ2-1; weak D call: TRBD1 (6 bases). Germline CDR1 reads SGHTA; CDR2 reads FQGNSA. The CDR3 consists of 15 residues. Trimming removed 2 bases from V and 4 bases from J, with 12 bases in between. DNA of the CDR3: TGTGCCAGCAGCTTAAGGACAGCCCGATACAATGAGCAGTTCTTC. Protein: CASSLRTARYNEQFF.

The genes are TRBV4-3 and TRBJ1-1, with TRBD1 matching over 7 bases. The length of the CDR3 is 16 residues. With V trimmed by 4 bases and J by 0 bases, 8 bases remained unmatched. Germline assignment: CDR1 LGHNA and CDR2 YSLEER. CDR3 nucleotide sequence: TGCGCCAGCAGCCCCGGACAGGTCTCCATGAACACTGAAGCTTTCTTT. This gives the protein CASSPGQVSMNTEAFF.

CDR3 sequence: CASSLEYRPNNEQFF. The CDR3 DNA follows: TGTGCCAGCAGCTTAGAATACAGGCCGAACAATGAGCAGTTCTTC. The J gene is TRBJ2-1, the V gene TRBV11-2, with D possibly TRBD1 on 5 matching bases. This CDR3 is 15 amino acids long. The V gene's germline CDR1 is SGHAT and CDR2 FQNNGV. The germline V and J ends were trimmed by 0 bases and 5 bases, with 11 bases remaining between them.

The chain employs TRBV19 and TRBJ1-5, with D tentatively TRBD1 (5 bases). Germline lookup yields CDR1 LNHDA and CDR2 SQIVND (reference sequence). CDR3 length: 17 residues. V was pared by 5 bases and J by 5 bases, with 22 bases between. The CDR3 loop reads CASSPIAGGFSDQPQHF. CDR3 bases: TGTGCCAGTAGTCCAATCGCCGGGGGGTTTAGTGATCAGCCCCAGCATTTT.

This clone has only one observation. The chain joins TRBV5-4 to TRBJ2-3, with a tentative D call TRBD1 (6 bases). This CDR3 region has 16 residues. V was clipped by 2 bases and J by 1 base, with 14 bases between them. Germline CDR1 and CDR2: SGHNT and YYREEE (reference sequence). The CDR3 nucleotides are TGTGCCAGCAGCTTCAAACAGGGCGTTGGCACAGATACGCAGTATTTT. Residues: CASSFKQGVGTDTQYF. Full variable domain (missing parts from reference TRBV5-4 and TRBJ2-3): ETGVTQSPTHLIKTRGQQVTLRCSSQSGHNTVSWYQQALGQGPQFIFQYYREEENGRGNFPPRFSGLQFPNYSSELNVNALELDDSALYLCASSFKQGVGTDTQYFGPGTRLTVL.

This clone was found once. The rearrangement uses TRBV18 and TRBJ2-5, with unresolved D. The V end lost 2 bases, the J end lost 1 base, and 5 bases lay between the germline ends. The CDR3 is made up of 13 amino acids. The germline gives CDR1 KGHSH, CDR2 LQKENI. The CDR3 region has the DNA TGTGCCAGCTCACCATCGACCCAAGAGACCCAGTACTTC. Translating it yields CASSPSTQETQYF.

V gene TRBV7-2 combines with J gene TRBJ2-7; 11 bases map to TRBD2. J was trimmed by 5 bases and V by 5 bases; bases with no gene match: 8. This CDR3 has 15 residues. Germline V gene sequence: CDR1 SGHTA, CDR2 FQGNSA. The CDR3 DNA reads TGTGCCAGCAGCAATCGACTAGCGGGACCCAACGAGCAGTACTTC. It codes for CASSNRLAGPNEQYF. Combining the CDR3 with reference TRBV7-2 and TRBJ2-7 gives the whole variable domain GAGVSQSPSNKVTEKGKDVELRCDPISGHTALYWYRQSLGQGLEFLIYFQGNSAPDKSGLPSDRFSAERTGGSVSTLTIQRTQQEDSAVYLCASSNRLAGPNEQYFGPGTRLTVT.

The chain recombines TRBV7-9 with TRBJ1-1, with 8 bases lining up with TRBD1. Germline V gives CDR1 SEHNR, CDR2 FQNEAQ (reference sequence). The junction had 7 bases not matched to a gene; V was cut back by 5 bases and J by 5 bases. The CDR3 is made up of 14 amino acids. CDR3 sequence reads: CASSPGQGWTEAFF. CDR3 in DNA: TGTGCCAGCAGCCCCGGACAGGGTTGGACTGAAGCTTTCTTT.

This chain links TRBV18 with TRBJ1-1; the D is unclear. The V gene's germline CDR1 is KGHSH and CDR2 LQKENI. This CDR3 contains 16 residues. V gave up 0 bases and J gave up 6 bases, with 17 bases separating them. This CDR3 is CASSPPVRGMRAEAFF. In DNA form, the CDR3 reads TGTGCCAGCTCACCACCTGTTAGAGGGATGCGCGCTGAAGCTTTCTTT.

The chain has TRBV7-9 and TRBJ1-1; weak D call: TRBD1 (6 bases). Germline V lookup: CDR1 SEHNR, CDR2 FQNEAQ (reference sequence). This CDR3 has 14 residues. V was pared by 3 bases and J by 1 base, with 9 bases between. This CDR3 is CASSFSRGNTEAFF. The CDR3 bases are TGTGCCAGCAGCTTTTCCAGGGGGAACACTGAAGCTTTCTTT. The full variable domain, completed using reference TRBV7-9 and TRBJ1-1, is DTGVSQNPRHKITKRGQNVTFRCDPISEHNRLYWYRQTLGQGPEFLTYFQNEAQLEKSRLLSDRFSAERPKGSFSTLEIQRTEQGDSAMYLCASSFSRGNTEAFFGQGTRLTVV.

V is TRBV4-2 and J is TRBJ1-3, with D hard to call. There are 18 residues in the CDR3. Trimming stripped 1 base from V and 2 bases from J, with 18 bases between. Germline V gene sequence: CDR1 LGHNA, CDR2 YNFKEQ. The CDR3 is CASSQALAQPAPGNTIYF. CDR3 bases: TGTGCCAGCAGCCAAGCCTTAGCGCAGCCAGCTCCTGGAAACACCATATATTTT.

This chain uses TRBV21-1 with TRBJ2-7; the listed D gene, TRBD2, was not tested against the DNA. TRBV21-1 is given as a pseudogene. This CDR3 region has 17 residues. CDR3 bases: TGTGCCAGCAGCGCCCAAGTGAGAGCGGGAGAACGCGGCGAGCAGTACTTC. Translation gives CASSAQVRAGERGEQYF.

The V and J genes are TRBV5-1 and TRBJ1-1, with 10 bases lining up with TRBD1. Germline CDR1 is SGHRS and CDR2 is YFSETQ. With V trimmed by 0 bases and J by 3 bases, 2 bases remained unmatched. The CDR3 loop spans 15 amino acids. DNA for the CDR3: TGCGCCAGCAGCTTGGCGGGACAGGGGCACACTGAAGCTTTCTTT. This sequence encodes CASSLAGQGHTEAFF.

This chain connects TRBV5-1 to TRBJ2-3, with 10 bases matching TRBD2. The germline CDR1 and CDR2 sequences are SGHRS and YFSETQ. The V gene end was trimmed by 3 bases and the J gene end by 4 bases; junction bases not matched to a gene: 5. The CDR3 covers 15 residues. DNA for the CDR3: TGCGCCAGCAGCTCCAGCGGGAGGGCCCCAGATACGCAGTATTTT. Translated: CASSSSGRAPDTQYF. Combining the CDR3 with reference TRBV5-1 and TRBJ2-3 gives the whole variable domain KAGVTQTPRYLIKTRGQQVTLSCSPISGHRSVSWYQQTPGQGLQFLFEYFSETQRNKGNFPGRFSGRQFSNSRSEMNVSTLELGDSALYLCASSSSGRAPDTQYFGPGTRLTVL.

V gene TRBV7-2 combines with J gene TRBJ1-3; maybe TRBD1 (5 bases). Germline CDR1 SGHTA, CDR2 FQGNSA. CDR3 length equals 16 residues. V dropped 5 bases and J dropped 1 base, with 15 bases sitting between them. The CDR3: CASSGPGTVSGNTIYF. CDR3 coding DNA: TGTGCCAGCAGCGGTCCCGGGACGGTATCTGGAAACACCATATATTTT. The whole variable domain, filled in from reference TRBV7-2 and TRBJ1-3, reads GAGVSQSPSNKVTEKGKDVELRCDPISGHTALYWYRQSLGQGLEFLIYFQGNSAPDKSGLPSDRFSAERTGGSVSTLTIQRTQQEDSAVYLCASSGPGTVSGNTIYFGEGSWLTVV.

V usage is TRBV7-2 and J usage is TRBJ2-7; D could derive from TRBD1 or TRBD2 (5 bases each). V dropped 1 base and J dropped 6 bases, with 19 bases sitting between them. The germline V gene has CDR1 SGHTA and CDR2 FQGNSA. The CDR3 loop spans 16 amino acids. In nucleotides, the CDR3 is TGTGCCAGCAGCTTAGTTGCACATGAGGGGCGCCCCGAGCAGTACTTC. Its translation: CASSLVAHEGRPEQYF.

This chain connects TRBV29-1 to TRBJ2-1; D is perhaps TRBD1 or TRBD2 (5 bases each). There are 13 residues in the CDR3. CDR1 SQVTM and CDR2 ANQGSEA come from the germline V gene. Trimming took 1 base from V and 5 from J, leaving 9 bases between them. The DNA of the CDR3 is TGCAGCGTTGAAGGGGACGCAGACAATGAGCAGTTCTTC. Protein product: CSVEGDADNEQFF.

This chain uses TRBV6-5 with TRBJ2-7; D not resolved. V was trimmed by 3 bases and J by 6 bases, leaving 6 bases between them. Germline V CDR1 and CDR2: MNHEY, SVGAGI. The CDR3 has 11 amino acids. The CDR3 sequence: CASSYKGEQYF. CDR3 DNA sequence: TGTGCCAGCAGTTATAAAGGCGAGCAGTACTTC.

The J gene is TRBJ2-3, the V gene TRBV29-1; 10 bases are a match to TRBD2. V dropped 6 bases and J dropped 0; count of bases not matched to a gene: 9. Looked up from germline, CDR1 is SQVTM and CDR2 is ANQGSEA. The CDR3 runs 16 residues. The CDR3 DNA is TGCAGCGTGCCTGGACTAGCGGTCTCTAGCACAGATACGCAGTATTTT. Protein: CSVPGLAVSSTDTQYF.

This clone was observed a single time. The rearrangement uses TRBV27 and TRBJ2-3; 9 nucleotides align to TRBD2. J was trimmed by 4 bases and V by 3 bases; bases with no gene match: 8. This CDR3 comprises 16 residues. CDR1 is MNHEY and CDR2 is SMNVEV in the germline V gene (reference sequence). CDR3 sequence reads: CASSFGGAGGPDTQYF. In nucleotides, the CDR3 is TGTGCCAGCAGTTTTGGGGGGGCGGGAGGGCCAGATACGCAGTATTTT.

J is TRBJ2-1 and V is TRBV19, with TRBD1 matching over 9 bases. The V segment lost 1 base and the J segment 15 bases; nucleotides outside the gene matches: 4. CDR3 length: 12 residues. CDR1 and CDR2 from the germline V gene are LNHDA and SQIVND (reference sequence). CDR3 in amino acids: CASSIVGQGPFF. CDR3 bases: TGTGCCAGTAGTATAGTGGGACAGGGCCCGTTCTTC.

The J gene is TRBJ2-5, the V gene TRBV28, with D possibly being TRBD1 (5 bases). CDR3 length: 13 residues. Trimming cost V 7 bases and J 4 bases, with 13 bases left between them. CDR1 is MDHEN, CDR2 SYDVKM, per germline. This CDR3 is CASKGVTRETQYF. The CDR3 coding sequence is TGTGCCAGCAAAGGGGTAACGCGAGAGACCCAGTACTTC.

The genes are TRBV15 and TRBJ2-1, with unresolved D. The CDR3 spans 14 residues. Germline loops: CDR1 LNHNV, CDR2 YYDKDF (reference sequence). Trimming stripped 0 bases from V and 5 bases from J, with 8 bases between. CDR3 protein: CATSRDGLNNEQFF. In DNA form, the CDR3 reads TGTGCCACCAGCAGAGATGGGTTAAACAATGAGCAGTTCTTC.

The V gene is TRBV11-2, the J gene TRBJ1-1; 8 bases are a match to TRBD1. CDR1 is SGHAT, CDR2 FQNNGV, per germline. The V gene end was trimmed by 7 bases and the J gene end by 5 bases; junction bases not matched to a gene: 9. This CDR3 region has 14 residues. The CDR3 nucleotides are TGTGCCAGCACCCCTTCCAGGGGGCTAACTGAAGCTTTCTTT. Translated: CASTPSRGLTEAFF.